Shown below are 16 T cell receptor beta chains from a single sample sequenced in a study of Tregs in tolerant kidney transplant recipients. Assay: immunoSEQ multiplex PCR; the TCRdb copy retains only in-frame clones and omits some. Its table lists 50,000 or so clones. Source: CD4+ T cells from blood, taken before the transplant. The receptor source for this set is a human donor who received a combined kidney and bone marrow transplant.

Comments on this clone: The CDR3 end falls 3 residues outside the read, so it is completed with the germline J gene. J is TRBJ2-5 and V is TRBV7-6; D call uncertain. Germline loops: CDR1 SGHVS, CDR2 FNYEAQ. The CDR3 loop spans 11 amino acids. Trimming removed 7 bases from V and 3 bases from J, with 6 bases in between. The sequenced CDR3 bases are TGTGCCAGCAACAATGAAGAGACC. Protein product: CASNNEET. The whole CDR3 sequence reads CASNNEETQYF. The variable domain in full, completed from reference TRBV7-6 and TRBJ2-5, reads GAGVSQSPRYKVTKRGQDVALRCDPISGHVSLYWYRQALGQGPEFLTYFNYEAQQDKSGLPNDRFSAERPEGSISTLTIQRTEQRDSAMYRCASNNEETQYFGPGTRLLVL.

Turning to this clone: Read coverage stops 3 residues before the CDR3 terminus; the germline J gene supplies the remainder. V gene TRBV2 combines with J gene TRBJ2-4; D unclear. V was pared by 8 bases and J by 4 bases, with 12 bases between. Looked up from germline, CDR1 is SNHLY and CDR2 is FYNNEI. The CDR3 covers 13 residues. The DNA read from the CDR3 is TGTGCCAGCCTTACTTCTAGGAAAAACATT. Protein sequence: CASLTSRKNI. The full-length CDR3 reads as CASLTSRKNIQYF.

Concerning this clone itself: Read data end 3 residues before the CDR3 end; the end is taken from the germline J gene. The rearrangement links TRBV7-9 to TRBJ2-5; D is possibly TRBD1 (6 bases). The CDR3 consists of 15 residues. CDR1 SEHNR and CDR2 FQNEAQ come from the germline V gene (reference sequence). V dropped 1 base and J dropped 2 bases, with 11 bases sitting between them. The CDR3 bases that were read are TGTGCCAGCAGCTTAGGGGCAGGGGTACAAGAGACC. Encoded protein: CASSLGAGVQET. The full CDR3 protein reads CASSLGAGVQETQYF.

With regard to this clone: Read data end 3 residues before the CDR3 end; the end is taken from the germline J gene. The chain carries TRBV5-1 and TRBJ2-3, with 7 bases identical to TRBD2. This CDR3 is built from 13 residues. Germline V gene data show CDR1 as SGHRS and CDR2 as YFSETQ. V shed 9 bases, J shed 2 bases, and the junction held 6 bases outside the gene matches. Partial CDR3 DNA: TGCGCCACCTCGGGACTAAACACAGATACG. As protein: CATSGLNTDT. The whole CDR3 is CATSGLNTDTQYF.

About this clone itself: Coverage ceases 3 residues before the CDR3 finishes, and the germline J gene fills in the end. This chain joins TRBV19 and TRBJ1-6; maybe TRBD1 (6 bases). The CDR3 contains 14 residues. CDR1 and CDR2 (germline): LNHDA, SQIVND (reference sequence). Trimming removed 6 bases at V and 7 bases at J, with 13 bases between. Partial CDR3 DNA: TGTGCCAGTAGAGCCGACAGGCCCAATTCACCC. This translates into CASRADRPNSP. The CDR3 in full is CASRADRPNSPLHF.

The CDR3 DNA, read in part, is TGTGCCAGTAGTATAGGAGTGGCGGTGAACACCGGGGAG. Its translation: CASSIGVAVNTGE. The CDR3 in its entirety is CASSIGVAVNTGELFF. V is TRBV19 and J is TRBJ2-2; D remains unclear. The observed sequence ends 3 residues before the CDR3 terminus, with the missing tail filled in from the germline J gene. Germline CDR1 LNHDA, CDR2 SQIVND (reference sequence). Deletions cut 1 base from V and 1 base from J, with 10 bases between. This CDR3 has 16 residues.

The CDR3 spells CASSLALDTGELFF. The DNA read from the CDR3 is TGTGCCAGCAGCTTAGCTCTAGACACCGGGGAG. This chain connects TRBV7-2 to TRBJ2-2; D uncertain. The CDR3 end lies 3 residues beyond the end of the read and is filled in from the germline J gene. The CDR3 spans 14 residues. Germline loops: CDR1 SGHTA, CDR2 FQGNSA. V was clipped by 0 bases and J by 3 bases, with 5 bases between them.

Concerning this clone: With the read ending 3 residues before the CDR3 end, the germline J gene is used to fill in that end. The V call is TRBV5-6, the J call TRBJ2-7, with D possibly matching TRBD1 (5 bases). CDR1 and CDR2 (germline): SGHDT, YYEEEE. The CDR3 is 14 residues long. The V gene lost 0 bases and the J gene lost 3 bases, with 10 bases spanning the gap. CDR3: CASSLGGALYEQYF. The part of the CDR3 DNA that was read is TGTGCCAGCAGCTTGGGGGGCGCGCTCTACGAG. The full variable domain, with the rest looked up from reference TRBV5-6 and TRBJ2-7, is DAGVTQSPTHLIKTRGQQVTLRCSPKSGHDTVSWYQQALGQGPQFIFQYYEEEERQRGNFPDRFSGHQFPNYSSELNVNALLLGDSALYLCASSLGGALYEQYFGPGTRLTVT.

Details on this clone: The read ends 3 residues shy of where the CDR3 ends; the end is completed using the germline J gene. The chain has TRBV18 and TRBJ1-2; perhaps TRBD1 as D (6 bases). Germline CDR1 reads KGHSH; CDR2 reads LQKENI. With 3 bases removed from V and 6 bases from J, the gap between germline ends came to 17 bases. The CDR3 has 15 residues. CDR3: CASSPSPGVENGYTF. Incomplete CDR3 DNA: TGTGCCAGCTCACCTTCTCCAGGGGTCGAAAATGGC.

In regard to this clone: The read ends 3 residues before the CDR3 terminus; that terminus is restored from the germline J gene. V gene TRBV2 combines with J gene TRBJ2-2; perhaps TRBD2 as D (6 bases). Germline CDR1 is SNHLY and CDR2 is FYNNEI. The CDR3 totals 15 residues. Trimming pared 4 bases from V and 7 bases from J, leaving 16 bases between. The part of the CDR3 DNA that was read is TGTGCCAGCAGTGTGGGACTCCCCCGTGGCGGGGAG. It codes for CASSVGLPRGGE. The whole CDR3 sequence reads CASSVGLPRGGELFF.

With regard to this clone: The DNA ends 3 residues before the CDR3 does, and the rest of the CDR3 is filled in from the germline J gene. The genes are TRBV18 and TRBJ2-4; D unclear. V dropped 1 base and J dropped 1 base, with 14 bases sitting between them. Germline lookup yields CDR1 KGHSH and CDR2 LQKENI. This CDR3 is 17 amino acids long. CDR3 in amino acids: CASSPLTENGAKNIQYF. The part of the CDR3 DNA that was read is TGTGCCAGCTCACCACTTACAGAGAATGGGGCCAAAAACATT.

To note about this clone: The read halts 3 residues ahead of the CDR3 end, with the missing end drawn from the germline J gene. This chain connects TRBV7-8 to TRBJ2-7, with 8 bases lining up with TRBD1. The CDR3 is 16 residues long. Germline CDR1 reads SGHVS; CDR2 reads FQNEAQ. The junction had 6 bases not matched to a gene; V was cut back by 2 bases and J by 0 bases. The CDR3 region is CASSLRTGSGSYEQYF. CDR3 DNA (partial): TGTGCCAGCAGCTTAAGGACAGGGAGTGGCTCCTACGAG.

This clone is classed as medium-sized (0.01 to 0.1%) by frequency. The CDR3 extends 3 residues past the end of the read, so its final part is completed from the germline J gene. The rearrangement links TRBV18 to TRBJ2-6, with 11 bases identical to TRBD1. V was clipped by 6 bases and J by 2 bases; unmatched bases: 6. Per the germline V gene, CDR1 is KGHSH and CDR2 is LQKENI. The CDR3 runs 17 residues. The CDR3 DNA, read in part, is TGTGCCAGCTCTACCGGGACAGGGGGACCTGGGGCCAACGTC. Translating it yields CASSTGTGGPGANV. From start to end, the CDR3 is CASSTGTGGPGANVLTF.

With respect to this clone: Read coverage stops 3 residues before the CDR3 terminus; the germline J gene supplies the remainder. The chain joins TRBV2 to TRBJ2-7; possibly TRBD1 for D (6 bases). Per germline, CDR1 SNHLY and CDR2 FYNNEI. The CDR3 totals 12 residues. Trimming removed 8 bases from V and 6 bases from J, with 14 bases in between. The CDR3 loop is CASGYRVSEQYF. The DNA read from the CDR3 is TGTGCCAGCGGCTACAGGGTCTCCGAG.

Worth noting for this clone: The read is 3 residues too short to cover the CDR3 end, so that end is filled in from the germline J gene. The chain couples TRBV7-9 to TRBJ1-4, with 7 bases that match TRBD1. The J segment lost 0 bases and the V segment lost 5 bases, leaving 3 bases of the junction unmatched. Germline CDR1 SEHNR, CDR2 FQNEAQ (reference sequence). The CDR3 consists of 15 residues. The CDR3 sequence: CASSDQGATNEKLFF. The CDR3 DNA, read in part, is TGTGCCAGCAGCGACCAGGGGGCAACTAATGAAAAA.

The DNA read from the CDR3 is TGTGCCATCAGTGAAACAGGGGATGGC. This translates into CAISETGDG. From start to end, the CDR3 is CAISETGDGYTF. The rearrangement uses TRBV10-3 and TRBJ1-2; TRBD1 aligns across 7 bases. The CDR3 is cut off 3 residues early in the read; its end comes from the germline J gene. V lost 3 bases to trimming and J lost 6 bases; unmatched junction nucleotides: 1. Germline V CDR1 and CDR2: ENHRY, SYGVKD. This CDR3 region has 12 residues.